This paragraph reports one T cell receptor beta chain. The data are from a study of blood T cell repertoires in COVID-19. As for the study in general: Samples taken during acute and convalescent COVID-19 were collected in the United States, Italy and Spain. PBMCs, B-cell-depleted T cells, or T cells were the source of the cDNA or gDNA that made up the material.

With 1 base removed from V and 6 bases from J, the gap between germline ends came to 13 bases. Looked up from germline, CDR1 is SNHLY and CDR2 is FYNNEI. This CDR3 comprises 15 residues. Original data processing: Researchers report that nucleated cell counts were estimated from reference gene primer amplification. Libraries were prepared by immunoSEQ multiplex PCR; TCRdb keeps only in-frame clonotypes and omits some of them. The V and J calls and the clone size are those of that table, but D and trimming were determined from the DNA. The repertoire holds about 350,000 clones, with roughly 90% as singletons. The Seattle site enrolled patients during active infection and followed them longitudinally.

The sequenced sample consisted of peripheral blood. This chain joins TRBV2 and TRBJ1-5; D might be TRBD1 (5 bases). The clonotype originates from a woman in her 70s with COVID-19, enrolled during active disease. CDR3 region: CASSEDGQGIQPQHF. The DNA of the CDR3 is TGTGCCAGCAGTGAAGATGGGCAGGGTATTCAGCCCCAGCATTTT. The full variable domain, completed using reference TRBV2 and TRBJ1-5, is EPEVTQTPSHQVTQMGQEVILRCVPISNHLYFYWYRQILGQKVEFLVSFYNNEISEKSEIFDDQFSVERPDGSNFTLKIRSTKLEDSAMYFCASSEDGQGIQPQHFGDGTRLSIL.